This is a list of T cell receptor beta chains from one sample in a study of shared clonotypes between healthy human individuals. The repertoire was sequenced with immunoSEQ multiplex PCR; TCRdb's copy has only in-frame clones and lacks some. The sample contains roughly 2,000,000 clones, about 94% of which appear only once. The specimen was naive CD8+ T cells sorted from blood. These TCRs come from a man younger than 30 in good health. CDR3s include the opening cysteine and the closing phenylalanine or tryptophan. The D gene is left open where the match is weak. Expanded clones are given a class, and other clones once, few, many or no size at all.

cdr3_nt: TGTGCCAGTAGCCCTCCCGGGGAGGGGGTAGAGGAGACCCAGTACTTC; cdr3_aa: CASSPPGEGVEETQYF; v_call: TRBV19; clone_size: NA; d_call: NA; j_call: TRBJ2-5
cdr3_nt: TGCAGCGTTGTTTGGTCCGGGGGACCCTACGAGCAGTACTTC; cdr3_aa: CSVVWSGGPYEQYF; v_call: TRBV29-1; clone_size: NA; d_call: NA; j_call: TRBJ2-7
cdr3_nt: TGTGCCAGCAGTGAAGCCGGCCATGAGCAGTTCTTC; cdr3_aa: CASSEAGHEQFF; v_call: TRBV6-1; clone_size: NA; d_call: NA; j_call: TRBJ2-1
cdr3_nt: TGTGCCCAACGGGGGTATGGCTACACCTTC; cdr3_aa: CAQRGYGYTF; v_call: TRBV2; clone_size: NA; d_call: NA; j_call: TRBJ1-2
cdr3_nt: TGTGCCAGAAGCCGAGGACTAGCGGCAAGCTACAATGAGCAGTTCTTC; cdr3_aa: CARSRGLAASYNEQFF; v_call: TRBV5-3; clone_size: NA; d_call: TRBD2; j_call: TRBJ2-1
cdr3_nt: TGTGCCAGCAGCCTTCGACAGGAGGGGACCTACGAGCAGTACTTC; cdr3_aa: CASSLRQEGTYEQYF; v_call: TRBV28; clone_size: NA; d_call: NA; j_call: TRBJ2-7
cdr3_nt: TGTGCCTGGAGTGTAAGCTATCCCGGGGAGCTGTTTTTT; cdr3_aa: CAWSVSYPGELFF; v_call: TRBV30; clone_size: NA; d_call: NA; j_call: TRBJ2-2
cdr3_nt: TGCGCCAGCAGCCAATCCTGGACAGGCTCCTACGAGCAGTACTTC; cdr3_aa: CASSQSWTGSYEQYF; v_call: TRBV4-3; clone_size: once; d_call: TRBD1; j_call: TRBJ2-7
cdr3_nt: TGTGCCAGCAGCTTGGAGGACAGTCAAGAGACCCAGTACTTC; cdr3_aa: CASSLEDSQETQYF; v_call: TRBV5-4; clone_size: NA; d_call: NA; j_call: TRBJ2-5
cdr3_nt: TGTGCCAGCAGCGCGGTGGGGGGACAGGTCTACGAGCAGTACTTC; cdr3_aa: CASSAVGGQVYEQYF; v_call: TRBV7-8; clone_size: NA; d_call: TRBD1; j_call: TRBJ2-7
cdr3_nt: TGTGCCAGCAGCCCGCAATTTACTAAATGGCGCAATGAGCAGTTCTTC; cdr3_aa: CASSPQFTKWRNEQFF; v_call: TRBV5-8; clone_size: NA; d_call: NA; j_call: TRBJ2-1
cdr3_nt: TGTGCCAGCAGTTACGAGGGAGGGGGCAATGGCTACACCTTC; cdr3_aa: CASSYEGGGNGYTF; v_call: TRBV6-5; clone_size: NA; d_call: TRBD1; j_call: TRBJ1-2
cdr3_nt: TGCGCCAGCAGCCAAGATGGGAGTAACGACTATGGCTACACCTTC; cdr3_aa: CASSQDGSNDYGYTF; v_call: TRBV4-3; clone_size: NA; d_call: NA; j_call: TRBJ1-2
cdr3_nt: TGCAGCGTTAGGACATTAGACTCTGGGGCCAACGTCCTGACTTTC; cdr3_aa: CSVRTLDSGANVLTF; v_call: TRBV29-1; clone_size: once; d_call: NA; j_call: TRBJ2-6
cdr3_nt: TGTGCCAGCAGGGGACAGGGGATTTCCTACGAGCAGTACTTC; cdr3_aa: CASRGQGISYEQYF; v_call: TRBV27; clone_size: NA; d_call: TRBD1; j_call: TRBJ2-7
cdr3_nt: TGTGCCAGCAGCTTGGTCGGGGTCGAGCAGTACTTC; cdr3_aa: CASSLVGVEQYF; v_call: TRBV5-6; clone_size: NA; d_call: NA; j_call: TRBJ2-7
cdr3_nt: TGCGCCAGCAGCCAGGTAACTAGCGGACAATACTACAATGAGCAGTTCTTC; cdr3_aa: CASSQVTSGQYYNEQFF; v_call: TRBV4-1; clone_size: NA; d_call: TRBD2; j_call: TRBJ2-1
cdr3_nt: TGCGCCAGCAGCCAAGACAGGGTAAATCAGCCCCAGCATTTT; cdr3_aa: CASSQDRVNQPQHF; v_call: TRBV4-1; clone_size: NA; d_call: NA; j_call: TRBJ1-5
cdr3_nt: TGCAGCGTTGTGACAGAACACAGCTCCTACGAGCAGTACTTC; cdr3_aa: CSVVTEHSSYEQYF; v_call: TRBV29-1; clone_size: NA; d_call: NA; j_call: TRBJ2-7
cdr3_nt: TGTGCCAACTCACAGGGGGCCGGCTACGAGCAGTACTTC; cdr3_aa: CANSQGAGYEQYF; v_call: TRBV28; clone_size: NA; d_call: TRBD1; j_call: TRBJ2-7
cdr3_nt: TGTGCCAGCAGCTTAGAATGGCTCGGAATGGCCAAAAACATTCAGTACTTC; cdr3_aa: CASSLEWLGMAKNIQYF; v_call: TRBV11-2; clone_size: NA; d_call: NA; j_call: TRBJ2-4
cdr3_nt: TGTGCCAGCAGTCCTATAAACAATGAGCAGTTCTTC; cdr3_aa: CASSPINNEQFF; v_call: TRBV6-6; clone_size: NA; d_call: NA; j_call: TRBJ2-1
cdr3_nt: TGTGCCAGCTCACCACGACAGGGGGAGGATACGCAGTATTTT; cdr3_aa: CASSPRQGEDTQYF; v_call: TRBV18; clone_size: NA; d_call: TRBD1; j_call: TRBJ2-3
cdr3_nt: TGTGCCAGCAGTTTATCCTGGGGAAAAGACGAGCAGTACTTC; cdr3_aa: CASSLSWGKDEQYF; v_call: TRBV27; clone_size: once; d_call: NA; j_call: TRBJ2-7
cdr3_nt: TGTGCCAGCAGTCCCGAAGGGGGCATCGAGCAGTACTTC; cdr3_aa: CASSPEGGIEQYF; v_call: TRBV6-5; clone_size: NA; d_call: TRBD1; j_call: TRBJ2-7
cdr3_nt: TGTGCCAGCAGCCAAGTATTCGCGGGAGGGCCGACAGATACGCAGTATTTT; cdr3_aa: CASSQVFAGGPTDTQYF; v_call: TRBV14; clone_size: NA; d_call: TRBD2; j_call: TRBJ2-3
cdr3_nt: TGTGCCAGCAGTTACTTGGGGGGGACAGGGCTTGAAAAACTGTTTTTT; cdr3_aa: CASSYLGGTGLEKLFF; v_call: TRBV6-5; clone_size: NA; d_call: TRBD1; j_call: TRBJ1-4
cdr3_nt: TGTGCCAGCAGCGGTACTAGCGGGGGGGACCACTACGAGCAGTACTTC; cdr3_aa: CASSGTSGGDHYEQYF; v_call: TRBV9; clone_size: NA; d_call: TRBD2; j_call: TRBJ2-7
cdr3_nt: TGTGCCTGGAGTACCCCAGAAACTAATGAAAAACTGTTTTTT; cdr3_aa: CAWSTPETNEKLFF; v_call: TRBV30; clone_size: NA; d_call: NA; j_call: TRBJ1-4
cdr3_nt: TGTGCCAGCTGGGGGCAGCCGGGAAATTTCACAGATACGCAGTATTTT; cdr3_aa: CASWGQPGNFTDTQYF; v_call: TRBV7-9; clone_size: NA; d_call: NA; j_call: TRBJ2-3
cdr3_nt: TGTGCCAGCAGTGGCTGGACAGGCCTTACTTATAGCAATCAGCCCCAGCATTTT; cdr3_aa: CASSGWTGLTYSNQPQHF; v_call: TRBV6-1; clone_size: NA; d_call: TRBD1; j_call: TRBJ1-5
cdr3_nt: TGTGCCAGCAGTTTAAACAGCCCAGGGGTTAATTCACCCCTCCACTTT; cdr3_aa: CASSLNSPGVNSPLHF; v_call: TRBV27; clone_size: few; d_call: NA; j_call: TRBJ1-6
cdr3_nt: TGTGCCAGCAGTTTAATGGGAGGGGATGAGCAGTTCTTC; cdr3_aa: CASSLMGGDEQFF; v_call: TRBV6-5; clone_size: NA; d_call: TRBD2; j_call: TRBJ2-1
cdr3_nt: TGTGCCAGCAGTTTATTAGGACTAGCGGGAGAGGAGCAGTACTTC; cdr3_aa: CASSLLGLAGEEQYF; v_call: TRBV27; clone_size: NA; d_call: TRBD2; j_call: TRBJ2-7
cdr3_nt: TGTGCCAGCAGCCTACCGACAGGGGAATCCTACGAGCAGTACTTC; cdr3_aa: CASSLPTGESYEQYF; v_call: TRBV7-9; clone_size: NA; d_call: TRBD1; j_call: TRBJ2-7
cdr3_nt: TGTGCCAGCAGTTACGGGACAGGTTTAGGGGAGCAGTACTTC; cdr3_aa: CASSYGTGLGEQYF; v_call: TRBV6-5; clone_size: NA; d_call: TRBD1; j_call: TRBJ2-7
cdr3_nt: TGTGCCAGCAGCCTCGGAACAGGGTGGTACAATGAGCAGTTCTTC; cdr3_aa: CASSLGTGWYNEQFF; v_call: TRBV7-8; clone_size: NA; d_call: NA; j_call: TRBJ2-1
cdr3_nt: TGTGCCAGTAGTGACAGGGGTAAGAACACCGGGGAGCTGTTTTTT; cdr3_aa: CASSDRGKNTGELFF; v_call: TRBV19; clone_size: NA; d_call: TRBD1; j_call: TRBJ2-2
cdr3_nt: TGCGCCAGCAGCCGCAACCCGGGGTACGAGCAGTACTTC; cdr3_aa: CASSRNPGYEQYF; v_call: TRBV4-1; clone_size: NA; d_call: NA; j_call: TRBJ2-7
cdr3_nt: TGTGCCAGCAGTTTAGTTTCCCTCGGGACGCAGTATTTT; cdr3_aa: CASSLVSLGTQYF; v_call: TRBV27; clone_size: NA; d_call: NA; j_call: TRBJ2-3
cdr3_nt: TGTGCCAGCAGTTCCGGGACAGATCTCGGGGAGCTGTTTTTT; cdr3_aa: CASSSGTDLGELFF; v_call: TRBV2; clone_size: NA; d_call: TRBD1; j_call: TRBJ2-2
cdr3_nt: TGTGCCACCAGATCTGAGGGGGGGAGTTCCAATGAGCAGTTCTTC; cdr3_aa: CATRSEGGSSNEQFF; v_call: TRBV15; clone_size: once; d_call: NA; j_call: TRBJ2-1
cdr3_nt: TGTGCCAGCAGCCCGGGGACCTTCCTAAATTACGAGCAGTACTTC; cdr3_aa: CASSPGTFLNYEQYF; v_call: TRBV7-2; clone_size: NA; d_call: NA; j_call: TRBJ2-7
cdr3_nt: TGTGCCAGTAGTATAGGGTTGAGGGAGCTCCCATACGAGCAGTACTTC; cdr3_aa: CASSIGLRELPYEQYF; v_call: TRBV19; clone_size: NA; d_call: NA; j_call: TRBJ2-7
cdr3_nt: TGTGCCAGCACCTTAATAATCCGGACAGGGCCGTTCCCCAATGAAAAACTGTTTTTT; cdr3_aa: CASTLIIRTGPFPNEKLFF; v_call: TRBV27; clone_size: NA; d_call: TRBD1; j_call: TRBJ1-4
cdr3_nt: TGTGCCAGCAGTTCAGTAGCGGGGTATGAGCAGTTCTTC; cdr3_aa: CASSSVAGYEQFF; v_call: TRBV6-5; clone_size: NA; d_call: TRBD2; j_call: TRBJ2-1
cdr3_nt: TGTGCCAGTAGTATGACGACAGGGGGCACTGAAGCTTTCTTT; cdr3_aa: CASSMTTGGTEAFF; v_call: TRBV19; clone_size: NA; d_call: TRBD1; j_call: TRBJ1-1
cdr3_nt: TGTGCCAGCAGCCTTCTCTCGGGACTAGCGGCCACAGATACGCAGTATTTT; cdr3_aa: CASSLLSGLAATDTQYF; v_call: TRBV7-8; clone_size: NA; d_call: TRBD2; j_call: TRBJ2-3
cdr3_nt: TGTGCCAGCAGCCAGGAGGGCAATGTGGGCACTGAAGCTTTCTTT; cdr3_aa: CASSQEGNVGTEAFF; v_call: TRBV11-2; clone_size: NA; d_call: NA; j_call: TRBJ1-1
cdr3_nt: TGTGCCAGCAGCGACAGGGGCCAGACTAGCGGGAGGGGGGTGACCCAGTACTTC; cdr3_aa: CASSDRGQTSGRGVTQYF; v_call: TRBV27; clone_size: NA; d_call: TRBD2; j_call: TRBJ2-5
cdr3_nt: TGTGCCAGCAGCTCGTGGACAGCCGAAAACACTGAAGCTTTCTTT; cdr3_aa: CASSSWTAENTEAFF; v_call: TRBV7-9; clone_size: NA; d_call: NA; j_call: TRBJ1-1